These 15 T cell receptor beta chains came from one sample sequenced in a study of early T cells in non-severe SARS-CoV-2 infection. MiXCR was run by TCRdb on the 5' RACE reads, yielding one entry per CDR3 protein. Among tens of thousands of distinct CDR3 sequences, 10% to 15% were seen once, and the ten largest hold around 4%. Sequenced input: whole blood. The source is an adult who was a healthcare worker with PCR-confirmed SARS-CoV-2 infection or an uninfected control (not recorded which).

This clonotype was recorded many times. The rearrangement links TRBV29-1 to TRBJ1-3; D is unresolved. This CDR3 has 13 amino acids. Germline V gene sequence: CDR1 SQVTM, CDR2 ANQGSEA. Trimming stripped 6 bases from V and 0 bases from J, with 9 bases between. In DNA, the CDR3 is TGCAGCGTGCAGGCGAACTCTGGAAACACCATATATTTT. This sequence encodes CSVQANSGNTIYF.

This chain links TRBV7-2 with TRBJ2-3, with D possibly matching TRBD2 (5 bases). This CDR3 has 13 residues. Germline V gene lookup returns CDR1 SGHTA and CDR2 FQGNSA. V was cut by 1 base and J by 6 bases, with 8 bases left in between. Written as DNA, the CDR3 is TGTGCCAGCAGCTTAGTGGAGGTCGATACGCAGTATTTT. As protein: CASSLVEVDTQYF.

This CDR3 reads CSVEGSGTTYEQYF. The CDR3 bases are TGCAGCGTTGAAGGCTCAGGGACCACCTACGAGCAGTACTTC. The chain is built from TRBV29-1 and TRBJ2-7; D tentatively reads TRBD1 or TRBD2 (5 bases each). Trimming pared 1 base from V and 2 bases from J, leaving 12 bases between. Looked up from germline, CDR1 is SQVTM and CDR2 is ANQGSEA. CDR3 length: 14 residues.

This clonotype has a count of ten or more. The V call is TRBV29-1, the J call TRBJ2-1; D might be TRBD1 or TRBD2, each matching 7 bases. The germline CDR1 and CDR2 sequences are SQVTM and ANQGSEA. V was shortened by 7 bases and J by 5 bases, with 15 bases between the two germline ends. This CDR3 is 13 amino acids long. The CDR3 protein is CSAAGRGHNEQFF. In DNA form, the CDR3 reads TGCAGCGCAGCAGGGAGGGGGCACAATGAGCAGTTCTTC.

This clonotype was observed a handful of times. This chain links TRBV7-2 with TRBJ1-2; no reliable D call. The germline V gene has CDR1 SGHTA and CDR2 FQGNSA. The CDR3 is made up of 12 amino acids. The V end lost 5 bases, the J end lost 6 bases, and 10 bases lay between the germline ends. The CDR3 spells CASSPTQHGYTF. The CDR3 nucleotides are TGTGCCAGCAGCCCAACACAGCATGGCTACACCTTC.

This clonotype was seen more than once but under ten times. V gene TRBV11-2 combines with J gene TRBJ2-7; possible D gene TRBD1, 5 bases. Trimming removed 3 bases from V and 2 bases from J, with 8 bases in between. The CDR3 extends over 13 amino acids. Germline V gives CDR1 SGHAT, CDR2 FQNNGV. This chain's CDR3 is CASSLTATYEQYF. As DNA, the CDR3 is TGTGCCAGCAGCTTGACAGCTACCTACGAGCAGTACTTC.

This clonotype has more than one count but fewer than ten. V is TRBV12-3 or TRBV12-4 and J is TRBJ2-7, with 8 bases lining up with TRBD2. V gave up 5 bases and J gave up 6 bases; unmatched junction bases: 6. The CDR3 covers 13 residues. This chain's CDR3 is CASSAGLVTEQYF. The CDR3 bases are TGTGCCAGCAGTGCGGGACTAGTAACCGAGCAGTACTTC.

This clonotype was detected many times. The CDR3 sequence: CASSSFGSQETQYF. The CDR3 bases are TGTGCCAGCAGCTCCTTCGGGTCACAAGAGACCCAGTACTTC. The chain recombines TRBV7-2 with TRBJ2-5; D gene uncertain. This CDR3 is built from 14 residues. The V gene's germline CDR1 is SGHTA and CDR2 FQGNSA. The V end was cut by 4 bases, the J end by 2 bases, with 11 bases between.

This clonotype was counted a few times. The V call is TRBV29-1, the J call TRBJ2-5; no firm D call. CDR1 is SQVTM and CDR2 is ANQGSEA in the germline V gene. This CDR3 comprises 12 residues. Trimming left V 4 bases short and J 1 base short, with 7 bases between. The CDR3 sequence: CSVGGGQETQYF. CDR3 DNA sequence: TGCAGCGTTGGTGGCGGCCAAGAGACCCAGTACTTC. Based on the CDR3 plus reference TRBV29-1 and TRBJ2-5, the full variable domain is SAVISQKPSRDICQRGTSLTIQCQVDSQVTMMFWYRQQPGQSLTLIATANQGSEATYESGFVIDKFPISRPNLTFSTLTVSNMSPEDSSIYLCSVGGGQETQYFGPGTRLLVL.

There are many counts of this clonotype. Compared with germline, one end of the junction differs, possibly owing to a read error. V is TRBV11-2 and J is TRBJ2-1; D unclear. The CDR3 contains 15 residues. The germline gives CDR1 SGHAT, CDR2 FQNNGV. This CDR3 reads CASSVEGTPWTEQFF. CDR3 sequence (DNA): TGTGCCAGCAGCGTAGAAGGTACACCCTGGACTGAGCAGTTCTTC. The complete variable domain, with remaining parts taken from reference TRBV11-2 and TRBJ2-1, reads EAGVAQSPRYKIIEKRQSVAFWCNPISGHATLYWYQQILGQGPKLLIQFQNNGVVDDSQLPKDRFSAERLKGVDSTLKIQPAKLEDSAVYLCASSVEGTPWTEQFFGPGTRLTVL.

The rearrangement uses TRBV29-1 and TRBJ1-2; 7 bases are shared with TRBD1. Germline V gene lookup returns CDR1 SQVTM and CDR2 ANQGSEA. This CDR3 region has 12 residues. J lost 0 bases, V lost 7 bases, and 2 bases had no gene match. The CDR3 is CSGQGANYGYTF. The CDR3 coding sequence is TGCAGCGGGCAGGGGGCTAACTATGGCTACACCTTC.

The gene calls are TRBV20-1 and TRBJ2-2, with D unclear. CDR1 is DFQATT, CDR2 SNEGSKA, per germline (reference sequence). The CDR3 consists of 13 residues. The germline V and J ends were trimmed by 6 bases and 2 bases, with 10 bases remaining between them. The CDR3 region is CSAALGNTGELFF. The DNA for the CDR3 is TGCAGTGCAGCATTGGGAAACACCGGGGAGCTGTTTTTT.

This clonotype has just a few counts. The chain carries TRBV20-1 and TRBJ2-1; D is undetermined. Trimming stripped 1 base from V and 0 bases from J, with 7 bases between. Germline lookup yields CDR1 DFQATT and CDR2 SNEGSKA (reference sequence). CDR3 size: 14 residues. The CDR3 nucleotides are TGCAGTGCTAGAGTCGGGTTCTCCTACAATGAGCAGTTCTTC. Protein sequence: CSARVGFSYNEQFF.

The genes are TRBV7-6 and TRBJ2-7; weak D call: TRBD1 (5 bases). Germline V gene sequence: CDR1 SGHVS, CDR2 FNYEAQ. This CDR3 region has 15 residues. Deletions cut 5 bases from V and 0 bases from J, with 14 bases between. CDR3 DNA sequence: TGTGCCAGCAGCGAGTGGGCAGGGTCCTCCTACGAGCAGTACTTC. It yields the protein CASSEWAGSSYEQYF.

The chain recombines TRBV19 with TRBJ2-2; 13 nucleotides align to TRBD2. The CDR3 length is 19 residues. Germline V gene lookup returns CDR1 LNHDA and CDR2 SQIVND (reference sequence). V shed 4 bases and J 0 bases; nucleotides not matched to a gene: 8. The CDR3: CASSNGLAGDFANTGELFF. The CDR3 coding sequence is TGTGCCAGTAGTAACGGACTAGCGGGGGACTTCGCGAACACCGGGGAGCTGTTTTTT.